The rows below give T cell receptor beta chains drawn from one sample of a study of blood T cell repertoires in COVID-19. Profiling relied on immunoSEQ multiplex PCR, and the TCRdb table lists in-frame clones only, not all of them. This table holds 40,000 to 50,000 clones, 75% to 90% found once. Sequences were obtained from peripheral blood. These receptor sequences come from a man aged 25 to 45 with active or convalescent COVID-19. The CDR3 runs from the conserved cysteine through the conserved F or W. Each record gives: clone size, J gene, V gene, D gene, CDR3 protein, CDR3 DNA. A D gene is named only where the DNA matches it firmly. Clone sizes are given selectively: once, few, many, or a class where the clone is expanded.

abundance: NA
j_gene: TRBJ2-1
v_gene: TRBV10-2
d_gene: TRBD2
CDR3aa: CASSDLAGGYNEQFF
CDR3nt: TGCGCCAGCAGCGACTTAGCGGGAGGTTACAATGAGCAGTTCTTC

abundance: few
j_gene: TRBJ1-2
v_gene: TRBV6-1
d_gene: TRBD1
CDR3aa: CASSDRGHSYGYTF
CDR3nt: TGTGCCAGCAGTGACAGGGGGCACAGCTATGGCTACACCTTC

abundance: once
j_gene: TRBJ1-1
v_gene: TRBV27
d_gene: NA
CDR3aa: CASSSPGLAEAFF
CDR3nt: TGTGCCAGCAGTTCCCCAGGGCTGGCTGAAGCTTTCTTT

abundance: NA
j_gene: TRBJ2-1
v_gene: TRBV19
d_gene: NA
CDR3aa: CASSDPVLKPYNEQFF
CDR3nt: TGTGCCAGTAGTGATCCGGTGCTCAAACCCTACAATGAGCAGTTCTTC

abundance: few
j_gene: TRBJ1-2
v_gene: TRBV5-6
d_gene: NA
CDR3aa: CASSLVAGKVGGYTF
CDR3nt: TGTGCCAGCAGCTTGGTGGCAGGGAAGGTAGGCGGCTACACCTTC

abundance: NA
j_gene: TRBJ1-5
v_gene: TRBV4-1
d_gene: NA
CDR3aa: CASSQDPAGRGGQPQHF
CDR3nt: TGCGCCAGCAGCCAAGATCCGGCGGGAAGGGGGGGACAGCCCCAGCATTTT

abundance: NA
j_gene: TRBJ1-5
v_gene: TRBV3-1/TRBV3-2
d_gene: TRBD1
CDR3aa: CASSHGQGNQPQHF
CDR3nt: TGTGCCAGCAGTCATGGACAGGGCAATCAGCCCCAGCATTTT

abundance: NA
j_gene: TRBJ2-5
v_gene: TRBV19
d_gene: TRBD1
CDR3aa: CASTLTGVSQETQYF
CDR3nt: TGTGCCAGTACCCTTACAGGGGTTTCGCAAGAGACCCAGTACTTC

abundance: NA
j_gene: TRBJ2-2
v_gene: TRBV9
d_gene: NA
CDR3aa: CASSAHRRSNTGELFF
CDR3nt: TGTGCCAGCAGCGCCCACAGGAGATCGAACACCGGGGAGCTGTTTTTT

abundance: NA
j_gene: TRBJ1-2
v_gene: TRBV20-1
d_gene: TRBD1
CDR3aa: CSASQGDGRRYGYTF
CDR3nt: TGCAGTGCTAGTCAGGGGGATGGGAGAAGGTATGGCTACACCTTC

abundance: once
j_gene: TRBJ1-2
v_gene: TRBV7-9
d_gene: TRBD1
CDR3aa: CASSPGQNYGYTF
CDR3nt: TGTGCCAGCAGCCCGGGACAGAACTATGGCTACACCTTC

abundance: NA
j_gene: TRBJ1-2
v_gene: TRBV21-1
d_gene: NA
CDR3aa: CASSKGGTGPNYGYTF
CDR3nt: TGTGCCAGCAGCAAAGGTGGGACAGGGCCTAACTATGGCTACACCTTC

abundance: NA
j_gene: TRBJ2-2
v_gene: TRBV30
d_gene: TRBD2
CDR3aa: CAWSPLSGSFGGELFF
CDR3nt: TGTGCCTGGAGCCCTCTTAGCGGGAGTTTCGGCGGGGAGCTGTTTTTT

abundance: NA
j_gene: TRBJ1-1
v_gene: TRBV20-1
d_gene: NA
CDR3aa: CSAPMNTEAFF
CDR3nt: TGCAGTGCCCCAATGAACACTGAAGCTTTCTTT

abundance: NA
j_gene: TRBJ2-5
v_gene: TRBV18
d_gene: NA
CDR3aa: CASSPYGQTQYF
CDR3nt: TGTGCCAGCTCACCATATGGGCAGACCCAGTACTTC

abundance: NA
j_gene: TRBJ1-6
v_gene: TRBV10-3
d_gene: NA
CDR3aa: CAISDRGNSPLHF
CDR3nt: TGTGCCATCAGTGACAGGGGTAATTCACCCCTCCACTTT

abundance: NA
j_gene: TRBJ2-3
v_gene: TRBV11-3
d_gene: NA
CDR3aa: CASSLVPILGGATDTQYF
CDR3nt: TGTGCCAGCAGCTTAGTTCCAATTTTGGGGGGGGCCACAGATACGCAGTATTTT

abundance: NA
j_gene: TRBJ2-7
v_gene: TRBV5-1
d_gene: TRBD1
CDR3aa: CASSGQGPSYEQYF
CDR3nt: TGCGCCAGCAGCGGACAGGGCCCGTCCTACGAGCAGTACTTC

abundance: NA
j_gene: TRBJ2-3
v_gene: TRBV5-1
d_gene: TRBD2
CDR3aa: CASSLALAGGAYETDTQYF
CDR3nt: TGCGCCAGCAGCTTGGCTCTAGCGGGAGGGGCGTATGAGACAGATACGCAGTATTTT

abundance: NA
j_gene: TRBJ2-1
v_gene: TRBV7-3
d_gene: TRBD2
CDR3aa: CASSSASGRADNEQFF
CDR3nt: TGTGCCAGCAGCTCTGCTAGCGGGAGGGCCGACAATGAGCAGTTCTTC

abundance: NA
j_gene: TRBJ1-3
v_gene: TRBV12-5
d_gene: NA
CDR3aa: CASGHHRVGADTIYF
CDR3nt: TGTGCTAGTGGTCACCACAGGGTTGGGGCGGACACCATATATTTT

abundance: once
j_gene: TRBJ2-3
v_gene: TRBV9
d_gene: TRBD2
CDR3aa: CASSVSGGGDPTDTQYF
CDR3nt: TGTGCCAGCAGCGTAAGTGGCGGGGGAGATCCCACAGATACGCAGTATTTT

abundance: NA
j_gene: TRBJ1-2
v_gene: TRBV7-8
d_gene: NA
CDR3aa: CASSLKQGYGYTF
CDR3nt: TGTGCCAGCAGCTTAAAACAGGGCTATGGCTACACCTTC

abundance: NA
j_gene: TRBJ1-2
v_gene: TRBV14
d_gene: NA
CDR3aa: CASSATRGHGYTF
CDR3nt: TGTGCCAGCAGCGCGACAAGGGGCCATGGCTACACCTTC

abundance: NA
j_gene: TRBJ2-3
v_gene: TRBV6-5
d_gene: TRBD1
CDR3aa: CASRRTGVTDTQYF
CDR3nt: TGTGCCAGCAGGAGGACAGGAGTCACAGATACGCAGTATTTT

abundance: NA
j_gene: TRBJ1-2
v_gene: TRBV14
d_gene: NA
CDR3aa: CASSADFVYYGYTF
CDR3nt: TGTGCCAGCAGCGCGGACTTCGTGTACTATGGCTACACCTTC

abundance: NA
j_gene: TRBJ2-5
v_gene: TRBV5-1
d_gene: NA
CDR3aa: CASSQQGFGETQYF
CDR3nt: TGCGCCAGCAGCCAACAGGGATTCGGGGAGACCCAGTACTTC

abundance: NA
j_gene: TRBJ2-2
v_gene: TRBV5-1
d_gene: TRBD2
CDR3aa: CASSLSLAGGELFF
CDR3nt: TGCGCCAGCAGCTTGTCACTAGCGGGAGGGGAGCTGTTTTTT

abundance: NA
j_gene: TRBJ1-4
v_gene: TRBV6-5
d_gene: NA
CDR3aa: CASSYSWADNEKLFF
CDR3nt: TGTGCCAGCAGTTACTCCTGGGCAGATAATGAAAAACTGTTTTTT

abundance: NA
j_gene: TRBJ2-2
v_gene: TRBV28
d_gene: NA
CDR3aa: CATGTGGFSGRGRYTGELFF
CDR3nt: TGTGCCACCGGGACAGGGGGCTTTAGCGGGAGGGGAAGGTACACCGGGGAGCTGTTTTTT

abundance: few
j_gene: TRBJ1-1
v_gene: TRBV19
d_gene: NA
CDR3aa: CASSSWGGFTEAFF
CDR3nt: TGTGCCAGTAGTTCGTGGGGGGGCTTCACTGAAGCTTTCTTT